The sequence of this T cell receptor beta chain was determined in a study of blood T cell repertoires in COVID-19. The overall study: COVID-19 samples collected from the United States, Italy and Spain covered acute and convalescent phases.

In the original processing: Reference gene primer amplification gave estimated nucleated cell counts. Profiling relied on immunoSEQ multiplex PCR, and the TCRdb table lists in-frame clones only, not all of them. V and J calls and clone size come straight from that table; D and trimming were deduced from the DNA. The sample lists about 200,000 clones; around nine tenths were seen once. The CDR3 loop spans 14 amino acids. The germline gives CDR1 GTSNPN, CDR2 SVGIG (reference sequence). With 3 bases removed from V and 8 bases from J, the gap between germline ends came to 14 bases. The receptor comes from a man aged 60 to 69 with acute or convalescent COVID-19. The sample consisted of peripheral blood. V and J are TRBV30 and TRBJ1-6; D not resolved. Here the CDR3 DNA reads TGTGCCTGGAGCTTGGTCAGGAGGGATTCACCCCTCCACTTT. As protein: CAWSLVRRDSPLHF. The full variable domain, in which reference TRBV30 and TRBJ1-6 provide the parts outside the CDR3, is SQTIHQWPATLVQPVGSPLSLECTVEGTSNPNLYWYRQAAGRGLQLLFYSVGIGQISSEVPQNLSASRPQDRQFILSSKKLLLSDSGFYLCAWSLVRRDSPLHFGNGTRLTVT.